Sequencing of this T cell receptor beta chain was carried out in a study of blood T cell repertoires in COVID-19. Study-wide context: The analysed material was cDNA or gDNA that came from T cells, B-cell-depleted T cells, or PBMCs.

As handled by the study authors: The authors estimated nucleated cell counts from reference gene primer amplification. The data were produced by immunoSEQ multiplex PCR, yet TCRdb's version contains in-frame clones alone and is incomplete. V, J and clone size were drawn from that table, and D and trimming were deduced from the DNA. The repertoire holds 200,000 or so clones, with around 85% as singletons. One Seattle source followed patients from active infection through their disease course. The germline CDR1 and CDR2 sequences are SGHTA and FQGNSA. The CDR3 length is 15 residues. J lost 0 bases, V lost 4 bases, and 4 bases had no gene match.

The rearrangement uses TRBV7-2 and TRBJ2-7; TRBD2 matches at 9 bases. Sequencing input: peripheral blood. The sequence derives from a person between 70 and 80 years old with COVID-19, enrolled during active disease. The CDR3 DNA reads as TGTGCCAGCAGCTGGGATAGCGGGGGCTCCTACGAGCAGTACTTC. It yields the protein CASSWDSGGSYEQYF.